The 17 T cell receptor beta chains below were found in one sample sequenced in a study of cytomegalovirus exposure and HLA in healthy donors. The PCR employed 60 Vbeta primers together with 13 Jbeta primers. Here immunoSEQ multiplex PCR was the method, and the copy in TCRdb shows in-frame clones only, minus some. The sample holds about 210,000 clones, 85% seen once. Specimen: PBMCs. The origin of the receptors is a girl aged 2-10 years in good health and CMV-seronegative.

The V call is TRBV5-1, the J call TRBJ2-7; 9 nucleotides agree with TRBD2. Germline V gene data show CDR1 as SGHRS and CDR2 as YFSETQ. Trimming removed 0 bases from V and 3 bases from J; junction bases left unmatched: 7. The CDR3 extends over 16 amino acids. This CDR3 reads CASSLGSASGVYEQYF. The CDR3 coding sequence is TGCGCCAGCAGCTTGGGCTCGGCTAGCGGGGTCTACGAGCAGTACTTC.

J is TRBJ2-5 and V is TRBV5-1; the D is unclear. In germline, CDR1 is SGHRS, CDR2 YFSETQ. This CDR3 is built from 15 residues. V was trimmed by 3 bases and J by 5 bases, leaving 17 bases between them. The CDR3: CASSSTATWVETQYF. CDR3 DNA sequence: TGCGCCAGCAGCTCTACCGCGACTTGGGTGGAGACCCAGTACTTC.

About this clone itself: The junction differs from germline at one of its ends, possibly a read error. This chain joins TRBV7-9 and TRBJ2-5, with TRBD2 identical over 10 bases. This CDR3 region has 14 residues. Germline assignment: CDR1 SEHNR and CDR2 FQNEAQ (reference sequence). The DNA for the CDR3 is TGTTCCAGCAGCTTAGCGGGGGGTAAAGAGACCCAGTACTTC. This gives the protein CSSSLAGGKETQYF.

The rearrangement joins TRBV6-1 to TRBJ1-6, with TRBD1 matching over 10 bases. CDR3 length: 20 residues. The V and J ends lost 4 bases and 10 bases, in that order; junction bases with no gene match: 22. Germline loops: CDR1 MNHNS, CDR2 SASEGT. CDR3 protein: CASSGVSGTGVLLVKSPLHF. The CDR3 nucleotides are TGTGCCAGCAGTGGTGTCTCCGGGACAGGGGTCCTTTTGGTAAAATCACCCCTCCACTTT.

V and J are TRBV6-1 and TRBJ2-2; TRBD2 aligns across 8 bases. V shed 6 bases, J shed 8 bases, and the junction held 2 bases outside the gene matches. The CDR3 consists of 12 residues. Germline V gene data show CDR1 as MNHNS and CDR2 as SASEGT. The CDR3: CASRVAGGELFF. The CDR3, as DNA: TGTGCCAGCAGGGTAGCGGGAGGGGAGCTGTTTTTT.

This sequence joins TRBV5-6 and TRBJ2-1, with 7 bases aligning to TRBD1. CDR3 length equals 14 residues. Germline lookup yields CDR1 SGHDT and CDR2 YYEEEE. The J segment lost 4 bases and the V segment lost 4 bases, leaving 5 bases of the junction unmatched. The CDR3 region has the DNA TGTGCCAGCAGCCAGGGGGTCGGTTACAATGAGCAGTTCTTC. This gives the protein CASSQGVGYNEQFF.

V and J are TRBV5-1 and TRBJ2-5; 9 bases fit TRBD2. Germline V gene sequence: CDR1 SGHRS, CDR2 YFSETQ. After removal of 2 bases from V and 2 bases from J, the junction contained 7 bases not matched to a gene. This CDR3 spans 16 amino acids. As DNA, the CDR3 is TGCGCCAGCAGCTTAGGCCGGCTAGCGGGACAAGAGACCCAGTACTTC. Residues: CASSLGRLAGQETQYF.

The rearrangement joins TRBV5-8 to TRBJ2-7; TRBD1 is a possible D gene (7 bases). In germline, CDR1 is SGHTS, CDR2 YDEGEE. The CDR3 is 13 amino acids. V dropped 4 bases and J dropped 5 bases, with 13 bases sitting between them. DNA of the CDR3: TGTGCCAGCAGCCCCAGGGGGGTCCACGAGCAGTACTTC. This translates into CASSPRGVHEQYF.

The chain recombines TRBV6-1 with TRBJ2-7; TRBD2 aligns across 7 bases. The V gene end was trimmed by 0 bases and the J gene end by 3 bases; junction bases not matched to a gene: 8. CDR1 MNHNS and CDR2 SASEGT come from the germline V gene. CDR3 length: 16 amino acids. The CDR3 region has the DNA TGTGCCAGCAGTGAAGCGGCTAGCGGCGACCTCTACGAGCAGTACTTC. Protein: CASSEAASGDLYEQYF.

The V gene is TRBV5-1, the J gene TRBJ2-3, with D unclear. Deletions cut 3 bases from V and 6 bases from J, with 8 bases between. Germline lookup yields CDR1 SGHRS and CDR2 YFSETQ. This CDR3 contains 12 residues. As DNA, the CDR3 is TGCGCCAGCAGCTACTCTGCGGATACGCAGTATTTT. Translated: CASSYSADTQYF. Combining the CDR3 with reference TRBV5-1 and TRBJ2-3 gives the whole variable domain KAGVTQTPRYLIKTRGQQVTLSCSPISGHRSVSWYQQTPGQGLQFLFEYFSETQRNKGNFPGRFSGRQFSNSRSEMNVSTLELGDSALYLCASSYSADTQYFGPGTRLTVL.

Concerning this clone itself: One end of the junction is discordant with germline, which a read error may explain. This rearrangement joins TRBV5-4 to TRBJ2-2, with D maybe TRBD2 (5 bases). This CDR3 has 12 residues. CDR1 SGHNT and CDR2 YYREEE come from the germline V gene (reference sequence). CDR3 amino acids: CASSLSGREGRF. CDR3 DNA: TGTGCCAGCAGCTTGTCTGGACGGGAAGGCCGTTTT.

The rearrangement uses TRBV6-1 and TRBJ2-5; possible D gene TRBD2, 7 bases. V was trimmed by 3 bases and J by 4 bases, leaving 18 bases between them. The CDR3 has 16 residues. Germline V gene data show CDR1 as MNHNS and CDR2 as SASEGT. In DNA, the CDR3 is TGTGCCAGCAGTGAGACATCTCGGGGGGCTAGAGAGACCCAGTACTTC. This codes for CASSETSRGARETQYF.

A word on this clone: Within the sample, other DNA sequences also encode this same CDR3. The rearrangement joins TRBV5-1 to TRBJ2-1; D might be TRBD1 (6 bases). The V end lost 0 bases, the J end lost 4 bases, and 14 bases lay between the germline ends. CDR1 and CDR2 (germline): SGHRS, YFSETQ. The CDR3 has 16 amino acids. CDR3 DNA sequence: TGCGCCAGCAGCTTGGGTCAGGGGATACGGTACAATGAGCAGTTCTTC. Residues: CASSLGQGIRYNEQFF.

The genes are TRBV5-6 and TRBJ1-2; the match to TRBD1 covers 9 bases. The germline CDR1 and CDR2 sequences are SGHDT and YYEEEE. The CDR3 totals 13 residues. The junction had 3 bases not matched to a gene; V was cut back by 3 bases and J by 6 bases. The CDR3 reads CASSWRQGDGYTF. DNA of the CDR3: TGTGCCAGCAGCTGGCGACAGGGGGATGGCTACACCTTC.

This clone was counted once. The chain links TRBV27 to TRBJ2-7; D gene ambiguous. Deletions cut 1 base from V and 4 bases from J, with 8 bases between. CDR3 length: 13 residues. CDR1 and CDR2 (germline): MNHEY, SMNVEV (reference sequence). The CDR3 is CASSLYKEYEQYF. The CDR3 DNA reads as TGTGCCAGCAGTTTATACAAAGAATACGAGCAGTACTTC.

V gene TRBV7-9 combines with J gene TRBJ2-3; 8 bases align to TRBD2. J gave up 2 bases and V 5 bases, and 6 bases lay outside the gene matches. Germline values: CDR1 SEHNR, CDR2 FQNEAQ (reference sequence). The CDR3 covers 15 residues. This CDR3 is CASSPRGGDTDTQYF. The CDR3, as DNA: TGTGCCAGCAGCCCCCGGGGGGGTGACACAGATACGCAGTATTTT.

There are a few counts of this clone. This chain links TRBV5-1 with TRBJ2-2, with 8 bases that match TRBD1. Trimming took 7 bases from V and 6 from J; bases not matched to a gene: 5. CDR3 length: 13 residues. Germline V gene sequence: CDR1 SGHRS, CDR2 YFSETQ. This CDR3 reads CASGQGLSGELFF. Written as DNA, the CDR3 is TGCGCCAGCGGACAGGGTTTGTCCGGGGAGCTGTTTTTT.